The T cell receptor (beta chain) under discussion was sequenced for a study of long-term antiretroviral therapy in people with HIV. Study-level results: Every time point showed a repertoire led by clones expanded before ART.

This CDR3 has 15 amino acids. Trimming cost V 6 bases and J 6 bases; bases outside gene matches: 12. Germline loops: CDR1 SGHVS, CDR2 FNYEAQ. Comments on this clone: What it binds is not known.

Samples were assayed with immunoSEQ v3.0 at survey level. The assay was immunoSEQ multiplex PCR, and TCRdb's table has in-frame clones only and misses some. The profile covers about 25,000 clones, with approximately 88% appearing a single time and approximately 16% taken by the ten largest. The sequence derives from a man under 40 with HIV. This chain connects TRBV7-6 to TRBJ1-1; 8 nucleotides align to TRBD1. The sequencing used unsorted PBMCs, collected around 4.3 years after starting antiretroviral therapy. CDR3: CASSRAGGVGSEAFF. The CDR3 region has the DNA TGTGCCAGCAGTCGGGCAGGGGGCGTCGGGTCTGAAGCTTTCTTT. Based on the CDR3 plus reference TRBV7-6 and TRBJ1-1, the full variable domain is GAGVSQSPRYKVTKRGQDVALRCDPISGHVSLYWYRQALGQGPEFLTYFNYEAQQDKSGLPNDRFSAERPEGSISTLTIQRTEQRDSAMYRCASSRAGGVGSEAFFGQGTRLTVV.